The clone carrying this TCR beta chain was seen a handful of times. What it recognizes is unknown. This sample is part of a study of response to subunit inactivated influenza vaccine. MiXCR was run by TCRdb on the RT-PCR reads, yielding one entry per CDR3 protein. The table shows around 790,000 distinct CDR3 sequences, with 21% occurring only once. V lost 4 bases and J lost 3, with 9 bases in between. Germline CDR1 reads MNHEY; CDR2 reads SVGAGI. There are 13 residues in the CDR3. Study-level findings and limits: Each seasonal influenza vaccination, the authors suggested, recruits few new T cells.

The V and J genes are TRBV6-5 and TRBJ2-5; D is possibly TRBD1 (5 bases). The sequence was collected from a man aged 45-65 years who received an inactivated influenza vaccine. The sample consisted of PBMCs from blood, taken roughly 5 days after vaccination. The CDR3 region is CASSWGGEETQYF. The CDR3 DNA is TGTGCCAGCAGTTGGGGCGGAGAAGAGACCCAGTACTTC.